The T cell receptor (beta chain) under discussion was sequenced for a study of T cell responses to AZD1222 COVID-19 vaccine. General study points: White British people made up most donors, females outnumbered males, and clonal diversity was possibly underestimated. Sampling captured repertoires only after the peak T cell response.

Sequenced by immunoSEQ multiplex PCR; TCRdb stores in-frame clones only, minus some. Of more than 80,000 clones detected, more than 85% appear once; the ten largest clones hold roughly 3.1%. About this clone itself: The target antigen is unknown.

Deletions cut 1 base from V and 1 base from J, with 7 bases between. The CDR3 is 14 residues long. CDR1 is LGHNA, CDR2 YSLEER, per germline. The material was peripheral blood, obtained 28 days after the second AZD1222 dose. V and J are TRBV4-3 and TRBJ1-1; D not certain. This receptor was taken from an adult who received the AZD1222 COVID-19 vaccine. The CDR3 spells CASSQAPRNTEAFF. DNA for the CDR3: TGCGCCAGCAGCCAAGCTCCACGGAACACTGAAGCTTTCTTT.